This record covers a single TCR beta chain. Which antigen it targets is not known. Per-nucleotide qualities are absent, and no much larger clonotype sits a single base away. Participants were included only if at least one PBMC sample before ART initiation and at least two post-ART samples were available. All participants with HIV were treated in the United States of America. Before DNA extraction, cryopreserved samples of about 0.9-11 million PBMC were thawed and then washed. At the time of the earliest PBMC sample for each participant with HIV, ages ranged from roughly 23 to 60 years. PBMC samples were contributed by each participant from 1-4 timepoints before ART initiation and 2-8 timepoints after ART initiation, with a median of 7 samples. Serial HIV viral load, CD4+ T-cell count, ART history and demographic data were obtained for every participant. A Qiagen kit on a QIAcube was used to extract genomic DNA from unsorted PBMC, with samples processed in batches of 12.

The immunoSEQ hsTCRB v3.0 assay was used at survey level resolution to sequence the TRB variable region. A depth of roughly 35,000-50,000 T-cell genomes per sample was targeted for TRB sequencing. Pooled TRB libraries were sequenced on an Illumina MiSeq with a v3 150-cycle kit. In the paper's pipeline: Repertoire analysis ran in R within a reproducible Nextflow workflow covering QC, data transformation and analysis. Custom analyses were implemented in LymphoSeq2, an R package for AIRR-Seq data exploration. Several samples that yielded fewer than 5000 total TRB sequences were excluded, so that 200 or so HIV repertoires were analyzed. Of the 188 retained HIV repertoires, about 61 were collected before and 120 to 130 after ART initiation. Each repertoire was downsampled to 5000 TRB nucleotide sequences, and summary statistics were averaged across 100 downsampling iterations. TRB sequences were retained for analysis only if CDR3 regions of at least seven amino acids were present. A Shannon entropy-derived clonality score and the Gini coefficient were used to measure diversity. In the repertoire networks, any two of the top 5000 CDR3 amino acid sequences were connected whenever the two sequences differed by an edit distance of one. For TRB CDR3 amino acid sequences, antigen specificity groups and MHC restriction were predicted with GLIPH2. To flag known associations with CMV, EBV, HIV or tissue antigens, CDR3 amino acid sequences were compared against VDJdb and McPAS-TCR. Pre-ART, post-ART and control groups were compared with Wilcoxon signed-rank tests and Holm-Bonferroni correction. This immuneACCESS table, as held by TCRdb, lists in-frame sequences with V and J called but not all clones. Of the missing ones, under half trace to an unresolved V gene in checked studies; the others have no known cause. Clonal size and the V and J genes are those of that table, whereas D and trimming came from the DNA. The sample table holds roughly 25,000 clones, of which under 85% were seen once. Clones ranked in the top ten supply 23% of the sample.

This specimen belongs to a study of long-term antiretroviral therapy in people with HIV (dated by TCRdb to 2021 to 2024). For the wider study: The earliest samples were collected roughly a decade before the 2015 WHO recommendation for immediate ART, at a time when ART was usually postponed until CD4 counts fell. A retrospective serial study tested whether ART initiation and durable HIV suppression were associated with changes in peripheral blood TRB repertoire composition and diversity. Of the roughly 30 participants with HIV, 10 to 11 were female. No cross-contamination during QIAcube processing was seen in test extractions of a monoclonal T-cell line run alongside roughly 30 polyclonal samples. A total of under 250 cryopreserved PBMC samples came from around 30 adults with confirmed HIV infection and were collected serially over a mean of about six years (range 1-12). Results the study describes overall, beyond this receptor: No data were available on ART adherence, viral resistance or therapy changes, limiting inferences about post-ART repertoire changes. The samples span the years 2004 to 2017, and the ART regimens used at that time may not be as effective as current regimens. The repertoire was dominated across all time points by expanded TRB clones identified before ART initiation, although this dominance was seen to fluctuate and to decrease in many PLHIV after ART. CDR3 length ranges in HIV repertoires were narrower than in controls, and network structure suggested an antigen-experienced repertoire with only a slight naive shift after ART. Limited PBMC availability meant only the TCR beta chain was sequenced, without alpha chain pairing. Because pre-ART samples had limited cell numbers, unsorted PBMC were profiled rather than sorted CD4+ and CD8+ T cells. A significant increase in TRB diversity was found to be associated with ART initiation, although TRB diversity was observed to remain significantly below that of transplant donor controls even after long-term ART.

Specimen: unsorted PBMCs, collected 0.4 years after starting antiretroviral therapy. This sequence was found in a man aged 50-59 years with HIV.

The DNA sequence is TGTGCCAGCTCACTAAGGATTGACGGAGAGACCCAGTACTTC. Translated, it reads CASSLRIDGETQYF. The rearrangement combines TRBV18 with TRBJ2-5; too little of a D gene remains to name it. According to the germline V gene, CDR1 reads KGHSH and CDR2 reads LQKENI. The V and J ends are trimmed by 4 bases and 4 bases, leaving 13 bases between them. Measured from the cysteine to the phenylalanine, the CDR3 is 14 residues long. The retained sequence is limited to the CDR3, 42 bases, with the frame set at the first base.